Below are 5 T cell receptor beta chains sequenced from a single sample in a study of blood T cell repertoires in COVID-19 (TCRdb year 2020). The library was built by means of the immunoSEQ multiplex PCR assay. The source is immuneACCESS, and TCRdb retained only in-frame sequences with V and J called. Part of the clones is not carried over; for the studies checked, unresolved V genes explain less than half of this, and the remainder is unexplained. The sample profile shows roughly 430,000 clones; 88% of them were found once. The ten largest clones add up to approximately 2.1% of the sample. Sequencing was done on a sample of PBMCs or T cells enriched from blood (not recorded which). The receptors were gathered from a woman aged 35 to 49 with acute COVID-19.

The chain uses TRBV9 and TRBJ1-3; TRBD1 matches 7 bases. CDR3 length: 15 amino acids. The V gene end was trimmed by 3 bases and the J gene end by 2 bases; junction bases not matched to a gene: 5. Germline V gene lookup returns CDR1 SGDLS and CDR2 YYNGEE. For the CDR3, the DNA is TGTGCCAGCAGCGGACAGGGTAGAACTGGAAACACCATATATTTT. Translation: CASSGQGRTGNTIYF. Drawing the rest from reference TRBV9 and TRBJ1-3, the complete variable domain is DSGVTQTPKHLITATGQRVTLRCSPRSGDLSVYWYQQSLDQGLQFLIQYYNGEERAKGNILERFSAQQFPDLHSELNLSSLELGDSALYFCASSGQGRTGNTIYFGEGSWLTVV.

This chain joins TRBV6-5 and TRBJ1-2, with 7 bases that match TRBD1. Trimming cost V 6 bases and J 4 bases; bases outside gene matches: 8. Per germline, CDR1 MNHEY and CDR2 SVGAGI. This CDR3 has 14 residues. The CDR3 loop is CASSPRDRSYGYTF. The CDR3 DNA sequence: TGTGCCAGCAGCCCCCGGGACAGATCCTATGGCTACACCTTC.

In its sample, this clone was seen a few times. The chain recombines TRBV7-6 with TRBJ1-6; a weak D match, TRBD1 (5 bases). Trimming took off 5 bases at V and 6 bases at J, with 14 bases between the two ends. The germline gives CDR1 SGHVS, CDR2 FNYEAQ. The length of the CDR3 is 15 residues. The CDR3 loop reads CASSLRTDSNSPLHF. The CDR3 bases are TGTGCCAGCAGCCTCAGGACCGACAGTAATTCACCCCTCCACTTT. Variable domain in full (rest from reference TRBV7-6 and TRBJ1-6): GAGVSQSPRYKVTKRGQDVALRCDPISGHVSLYWYRQALGQGPEFLTYFNYEAQQDKSGLPNDRFSAERPEGSISTLTIQRTEQRDSAMYRCASSLRTDSNSPLHFGNGTRLTVT.

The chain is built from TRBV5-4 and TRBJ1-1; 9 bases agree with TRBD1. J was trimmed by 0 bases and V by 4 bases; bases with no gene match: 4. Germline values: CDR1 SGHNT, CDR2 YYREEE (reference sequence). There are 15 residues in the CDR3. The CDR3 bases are TGTGCCAGCAGCCCTGGACAGGGGATGAACACTGAAGCTTTCTTT. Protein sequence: CASSPGQGMNTEAFF.

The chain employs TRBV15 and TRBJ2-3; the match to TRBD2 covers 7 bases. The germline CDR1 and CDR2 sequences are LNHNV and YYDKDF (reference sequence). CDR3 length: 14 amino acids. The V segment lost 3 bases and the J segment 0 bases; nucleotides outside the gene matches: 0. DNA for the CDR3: TGTGCCACCAGCAGGGGGGGGAGCACAGATACGCAGTATTTT. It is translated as CATSRGGSTDTQYF.